Presented here are 26 T cell receptor beta chains from one specimen sequenced in a study of T cells in Graves' hyperthyroidism and ophthalmopathy. Amplification yielded TCR beta CDR3 regions, with RNA transcripts as the source. When the TCR CDR3 underwent first-round RT-PCR, the HTBI primer set was used. TCRdb reanalysed the multiplex PCR reads using MiXCR and keeps one entry per CDR3 protein. This sample has around 620,000 distinct CDR3 sequences; roughly 16% occur once, and the top ten carry around 4%. The material sequenced was blood. Source of these receptors: a woman aged 25 to 39 with Graves' hyperthyroidism.

Many counts were recorded for this clonotype. This chain connects TRBV6-1 to TRBJ1-1; D unresolved. The CDR3 sequence is 13 residues long. V was clipped by 7 bases and J by 1 base, with 10 bases between them. Germline V gene data show CDR1 as MNHNS and CDR2 as SASEGT. CDR3 in DNA: TGTGCCAGCACCGTCGGACCGAACACTGAAGCTTTCTTT. It translates to CASTVGPNTEAFF.

Worth noting for this clonotype: A single base separates this from a much larger clone, so it may be a read error. The gene calls are TRBV2 and TRBJ2-2, with 11 bases matching TRBD1. Germline values: CDR1 SNHLY, CDR2 FYNNEI. The CDR3 totals 15 residues. CDR3 region: CVSRKAGQGAGELFF. The CDR3 nucleotides are TGTGTCAGCAGGAAAGCGGGACAGGGGGCCGGGGAGCTGTTTTTT.

The table lists this clonotype with a few counts. J is TRBJ2-1 and V is TRBV14, with D possibly being TRBD2 (6 bases). The CDR3 contains 16 residues. Trimming stripped 3 bases from V and 10 bases from J, with 22 bases between. CDR1 is SGHDN and CDR2 is FVKESK in the germline V gene. The CDR3 is CASSQKSAGLRGEQFF. CDR3 DNA: TGTGCCAGCAGCCAGAAGTCCGCGGGACTCCGAGGCGAGCAGTTCTTC.

The sample holds many counts of this clonotype. The chain joins TRBV27 to TRBJ2-7; D is possibly TRBD1 (6 bases). CDR3 length: 13 residues. The germline CDR1 and CDR2 sequences are MNHEY and SMNVEV (reference sequence). The V end was cut by 5 bases, the J end by 4 bases, with 12 bases between. CDR3 nucleotides: TGTGCCAGCAGTGAGCAGGGGAATTACGAGCAGTACTTC. It is translated as CASSEQGNYEQYF.

This clonotype was seen ten or more times. This rearrangement joins TRBV7-9 to TRBJ2-5; no clear D. V was cut by 3 bases and J by 2 bases, with 10 bases left in between. The CDR3 contains 14 residues. Germline V lookup: CDR1 SEHNR, CDR2 FQNEAQ (reference sequence). CDR3 region: CASSFGTKQETQYF. CDR3 DNA sequence: TGTGCCAGCAGCTTTGGAACTAAACAAGAGACCCAGTACTTC.

This clonotype was recorded at least ten times. V and J are TRBV5-1 and TRBJ2-3, with D possibly being TRBD2 (6 bases). Trimming left V 0 bases short and J 1 base short, with 6 bases between. Germline V gene sequence: CDR1 SGHRS, CDR2 YFSETQ. This CDR3 comprises 14 residues. The CDR3 here is CASSLASGTDTQYF. CDR3 DNA: TGCGCCAGCAGCTTGGCTAGCGGCACAGATACGCAGTATTTT. The entire variable domain, with the rest obtained from reference TRBV5-1 and TRBJ2-3, is as follows: KAGVTQTPRYLIKTRGQQVTLSCSPISGHRSVSWYQQTPGQGLQFLFEYFSETQRNKGNFPGRFSGRQFSNSRSEMNVSTLELGDSALYLCASSLASGTDTQYFGPGTRLTVL.

This clonotype was found once. A read error may produce the germline difference seen at one junction end. The chain combines TRBV27 with TRBJ2-7; D gene ambiguous. The CDR3 is 14 residues long. In germline, CDR1 is MNHEY, CDR2 SMNVEV (reference sequence). CDR3 residues: CATSLWAKGYEQYF. The CDR3 DNA follows: TGTGCCACCAGTTTATGGGCAAAAGGGTACGAGCAGTACTTC.

In its sample, this clonotype was seen many times. V is TRBV11-2 and J is TRBJ2-3; unclear D gene. CDR1 is SGHAT and CDR2 is FQNNGV in the germline V gene. Trimming pared 1 base from V and 0 bases from J, leaving 8 bases between. The CDR3 covers 15 residues. The CDR3 loop is CASSLAGYSTDTQYF. Here the CDR3 DNA reads TGTGCCAGCAGCTTAGCAGGTTACAGCACAGATACGCAGTATTTT.

This clonotype was picked up many times. The chain is built from TRBV7-2 and TRBJ2-3; TRBD2 agrees at 7 bases. Germline V gene sequence: CDR1 SGHTA, CDR2 FQGNSA. CDR3 size: 17 residues. The junction had 12 bases not matched to a gene; V was cut back by 3 bases and J by 3 bases. The CDR3 loop reads CASSFRGGPKLTDTQYF. CDR3 DNA sequence: TGTGCCAGCAGCTTTCGGGGAGGGCCGAAACTGACAGATACGCAGTATTTT.

For this clonotype: With a much larger clone just one base away, this may be a read error. The chain has TRBV28 and TRBJ2-3, with D uncertain. This CDR3 contains 15 residues. Per the germline V gene, CDR1 is MDHEN and CDR2 is SYDVKM. The CDR3 DNA reads as TGTGCCAGCAGTTTATATGCAGGTAGCACAGATACGCATTATTTT. It specifies CASSLYAGSTDTHYF.

This clonotype was observed at least ten times. V is TRBV12-3 or TRBV12-4 and J is TRBJ1-2; D is possibly TRBD1 (5 bases). The CDR3 has 12 residues. V was clipped by 3 bases and J by 8 bases, with 10 bases between them. CDR3 sequence reads: CASSLAGSGYTF. The CDR3 region has the DNA TGTGCCAGCAGTTTGGCAGGGAGCGGCTACACCTTC.

This sequence joins TRBV5-5 and TRBJ2-7; 10 positions match TRBD1. J was trimmed by 3 bases and V by 0 bases; bases with no gene match: 3. Per germline, CDR1 SGHKS and CDR2 YYEKEE (reference sequence). The CDR3 spans 15 residues. In DNA form, the CDR3 reads TGTGCCAGCAGCTTGGGTTGGGACAGGGGCTACGAGCAGTACTTC. As protein: CASSLGWDRGYEQYF.

This clonotype was observed a few times. This rearrangement joins TRBV25-1 to TRBJ1-2; D remains unclear. Germline CDR1 reads MGHDK; CDR2 reads SYGVNS. The CDR3 is 14 residues long. V was pared by 0 bases and J by 5 bases, with 10 bases between. CDR3 in amino acids: CASSEYNGEYGYTF. DNA for the CDR3: TGTGCCAGCAGTGAATATAATGGAGAGTATGGCTACACCTTC.

This clonotype was seen only a few times. This chain links TRBV18 with TRBJ2-3; tentatively, D is TRBD1 (6 bases). V dropped 5 bases and J dropped 3 bases, with 12 bases sitting between them. This CDR3 is 14 amino acids long. Germline CDR1 is KGHSH and CDR2 is LQKENI. In nucleotides, the CDR3 is TGTGCCAGCTCAGCTAGGGGGAGAACAGATACGCAGTATTTT. Translated: CASSARGRTDTQYF.

The table lists this clonotype with many counts. This chain joins TRBV7-2 and TRBJ2-1; 9 bases map to TRBD2. V lost 11 bases, J lost 3 bases, and 14 bases stayed unmatched. The length of the CDR3 is 16 residues. Germline loops: CDR1 SGHTA, CDR2 FQGNSA. The CDR3 reads CAEQGLAGRIYNEQFF. CDR3 bases: TGTGCCGAGCAAGGGCTAGCGGGACGAATCTACAATGAGCAGTTCTTC.

The J gene is TRBJ2-1, the V gene TRBV14; D is undetermined. Trimming removed 1 base at V and 6 bases at J, with 7 bases between. The CDR3 spans 13 residues. Germline V gives CDR1 SGHDN, CDR2 FVKESK. The CDR3 region is CASSQGLANEQFF. DNA for the CDR3: TGTGCCAGCAGCCAAGGGCTGGCCAATGAGCAGTTCTTC.

The V gene is TRBV2, the J gene TRBJ1-1, with D uncertain. V lost 3 bases, J lost 1 base, and 9 bases lay in between. Germline CDR1 reads SNHLY; CDR2 reads FYNNEI. The CDR3 runs 14 residues. In nucleotides, the CDR3 is TGTGCCAGCAGTGACGCCAGGTCGAACACTGAAGCTTTCTTT. Amino acids: CASSDARSNTEAFF. Looking up the rest from reference TRBV2 and TRBJ1-1 gives the full variable domain: EPEVTQTPSHQVTQMGQEVILRCVPISNHLYFYWYRQILGQKVEFLVSFYNNEISEKSEIFDDQFSVERPDGSNFTLKIRSTKLEDSAMYFCASSDARSNTEAFFGQGTRLTVV.

This clonotype turned up a few times. Likely a read error: the CDR3 ends without its conserved phenylalanine or tryptophan. This sequence joins TRBV13 and TRBJ2-7; 7 nucleotides agree with TRBD1. The CDR3 sequence is 13 residues long. In germline, CDR1 is PRHDT, CDR2 FYEKMQ (reference sequence). Losses at the gene ends were 4 bases for V and 5 bases for J; bases not matched to a gene: 5. The DNA for the CDR3 is TGTGCCAGCAGCTCCAGGGGGATCGACGAGCAGTACCTC. Its protein is CASSSRGIDEQYL.

The sample holds a few counts of this clonotype. This chain uses TRBV29-1 with TRBJ1-3; D uncertain. The V end lost 3 bases, the J end lost 4 bases, and 13 bases lay between the germline ends. Per the germline V gene, CDR1 is SQVTM and CDR2 is ANQGSEA. The CDR3 runs 14 residues. The CDR3 spells CSVEWLSEGNTIYF. The CDR3 region has the DNA TGCAGCGTTGAGTGGTTGAGTGAGGGAAACACCATATATTTT. Full variable domain (remainder filled in from reference TRBV29-1 and TRBJ1-3): SAVISQKPSRDICQRGTSLTIQCQVDSQVTMMFWYRQQPGQSLTLIATANQGSEATYESGFVIDKFPISRPNLTFSTLTVSNMSPEDSSIYLCSVEWLSEGNTIYFGEGSWLTVV.

Ten or more counts support this clonotype. The chain links TRBV20-1 to TRBJ2-3, with TRBD2 identical over 10 bases. Per the germline V gene, CDR1 is DFQATT and CDR2 is SNEGSKA (reference sequence). The trim removed 6 bases at V and 5 bases at J, leaving 14 bases unmatched. The CDR3 contains 16 residues. CDR3 sequence reads: CSAPKRTSGFRDTQYF. The DNA for the CDR3 is TGCAGTGCCCCGAAACGGACTAGCGGCTTTCGAGATACGCAGTATTTT.

The rearrangement links TRBV27 to TRBJ2-5; the D gene is possibly TRBD1 (6 bases). In germline, CDR1 is MNHEY, CDR2 SMNVEV (reference sequence). The CDR3 has 13 residues. V was trimmed by 5 bases and J by 13 bases, leaving 20 bases between them. The CDR3 loop is CASSTTPGVRLYF. As DNA, the CDR3 is TGTGCCAGCAGTACCACCCCAGGGGTCCGCCTGTACTTC.

This clonotype was seen many times. A much larger clone lies one base from this, so it may be a read error. The chain is built from TRBV7-9 and TRBJ2-7; 10 bases are a match to TRBD2. V shed 6 bases and J 2 bases; nucleotides not matched to a gene: 4. CDR3 length: 14 amino acids. Germline assignment: CDR1 SEHNR and CDR2 FQNEAQ (reference sequence). CDR3 in DNA: TGTGCCAGCAGTTGGACTAGCGGCCCCTACGAGCAGTACTTC. Translated, it gives CASSWTSGPYEQYF.

This clonotype came up many times. The V call is TRBV27, the J call TRBJ2-1; tentative D call: TRBD1 (6 bases). In germline, CDR1 is MNHEY, CDR2 SMNVEV (reference sequence). The ends were cut back, 6 bases at V and 7 bases at J, with 13 bases in the middle. This CDR3 is built from 13 residues. The CDR3 loop is CASSNPRGNEQFF. CDR3 in DNA: TGTGCCAGCAGCAATCCTAGGGGGAATGAGCAGTTCTTC.

This clonotype was counted ten times or more. The V gene is TRBV28, the J gene TRBJ2-3, with 9 bases identical to TRBD2. CDR3 length: 16 amino acids. V was clipped by 3 bases and J by 3 bases; unmatched bases: 7. CDR1 is MDHEN, CDR2 SYDVKM, per germline. Here the CDR3 reads CASSLRVAGVTDTQYF. CDR3 nucleotides: TGTGCCAGCAGTTTGAGGGTAGCGGGAGTGACAGATACGCAGTATTTT.

This clonotype was recorded at least ten times. The genes are TRBV7-8 and TRBJ2-7, with D hard to call. Germline CDR1 reads SGHVS; CDR2 reads FQNEAQ. The CDR3 sequence is 13 residues long. The V end was cut by 3 bases, the J end by 2 bases, with 8 bases between. This CDR3 reads CASSFSRTYEQYF. DNA for the CDR3: TGTGCCAGCAGCTTTTCCAGGACCTACGAGCAGTACTTC.

This clonotype was counted at least ten times. V and J are TRBV12-3 or TRBV12-4 and TRBJ1-2; D possibly corresponds to TRBD1 (5 bases). The CDR3 has 12 amino acids. V lost 7 bases to trimming and J lost 4 bases, with 10 bases between them. The CDR3 here is CASTRDGYGYTF. Written as DNA, the CDR3 is TGTGCCAGCACCAGGGACGGCTATGGCTACACCTTC.